This T cell receptor beta chain was documented in a study of T cell responses to AZD1222 COVID-19 vaccine. Turning to this clone: Its antigen remains unidentified.

General study points: Within unmutated variant regions lay the reported targets of nearly half of spike-specific TCRs. Donors were mostly white British, more females; clonal diversity possibly underestimated.

The germline V gene has CDR1 LNHDA and CDR2 SQIVND (reference sequence). The CDR3 has 13 residues. The V and J ends lost 5 bases and 7 bases respectively, with 12 bases between them. Assay used: immunoSEQ multiplex PCR; TCRdb lists only in-frame clones, some missing. The table includes approximately 130,000 clones, almost 85% detected once. This clonotype was obtained from an adult who received the MenACWY meningococcal vaccine as a control. V and J are TRBV19 and TRBJ2-1; TRBD1 might be the D (6 bases). Here the sequenced sample was peripheral blood, taken 28 days after the second dose of the MenACWY control vaccine. The CDR3 nucleotides are TGTGCCAGTAGTGGACAGTTGGGGAATGAGCAGTTCTTC. Encoded protein: CASSGQLGNEQFF.